Listed below are T cell receptor beta chains from one sample, sequenced in a study of vaccination effects on CD4 cells after COVID-19. Produced via immunoSEQ multiplex PCR; TCRdb's table is partial and in-frame only. The top ten hold approximately 24% of the sample, which has 50,000 to 70,000 clones, approximately 72% seen once. No antigens are known for them. Here the sequenced sample was CD4+ T cells from PBMCs cultured without peptide, taken before COVID-19 vaccination. The receptors here all came from a human donor who had a prior SARS-CoV-2 infection. CDR3s include the opening cysteine and the closing phenylalanine or tryptophan. The order of the fields is CDR3 protein, CDR3 DNA, D gene, clone size, V gene, J gene. A D gene is named only where the DNA matches it firmly. Clone size is not always given. Where it is, it says once, few, many or a class for expanded clones.

cdr3_aa: CASSLTGLVHEQYF; cdr3_nt: TGTGCCAGCTCTCTGACGGGATTGGTACACGAGCAGTACTTC; d_call: .; clone_size: .; v_call: TRBV18; j_call: TRBJ2-7
cdr3_aa: CASSSGVDPGPTSTDTQYF; cdr3_nt: TGTGCCAGCAGCTCTGGGGTGGATCCGGGACCAACGAGCACAGATACGCAGTATTTT; d_call: .; clone_size: .; v_call: TRBV11-3; j_call: TRBJ2-3
cdr3_aa: CASSFLEGVETQYF; cdr3_nt: TGTGCCAGCAGCTTCTTAGAGGGAGTGGAGACCCAGTACTTC; d_call: .; clone_size: .; v_call: TRBV7-2; j_call: TRBJ2-5
cdr3_aa: CASSYLAGGVGNEQFF; cdr3_nt: TGTGCCAGCAGCTATTTAGCGGGAGGGGTTGGCAATGAGCAGTTCTTC; d_call: TRBD2; clone_size: .; v_call: TRBV14; j_call: TRBJ2-1
cdr3_aa: CASSFLTTYEQYF; cdr3_nt: TGTGCCAGCAGCTTCCTCACAACTTACGAGCAGTACTTC; d_call: .; clone_size: .; v_call: TRBV11-2; j_call: TRBJ2-7
cdr3_aa: CASSAVAGGPGETQYF; cdr3_nt: TGCGCCAGCAGCGCGGTAGCGGGAGGGCCGGGGGAGACCCAGTACTTC; d_call: TRBD2; clone_size: .; v_call: TRBV5-1; j_call: TRBJ2-5
cdr3_aa: CASSWGQALPEQYF; cdr3_nt: TGTGCCAGCAGCTGGGGTCAGGCCCTCCCCGAGCAGTACTTC; d_call: .; clone_size: .; v_call: TRBV5-8; j_call: TRBJ2-7
cdr3_aa: CASSGTEAYEQYF; cdr3_nt: TGTGCCAGCAGTGGGACGGAGGCCTACGAGCAGTACTTC; d_call: .; clone_size: .; v_call: TRBV6-2/TRBV6-3; j_call: TRBJ2-7
cdr3_aa: CASSYPRLAGAYEQYF; cdr3_nt: TGTGCCAGCAGTTACCCGCGACTAGCGGGAGCCTACGAGCAGTACTTC; d_call: TRBD2; clone_size: .; v_call: TRBV6-2/TRBV6-3; j_call: TRBJ2-7
cdr3_aa: CASSLQGIGSNQPQHF; cdr3_nt: TGCGCCAGCAGCTTACAGGGGATCGGCAGCAATCAGCCCCAGCATTTT; d_call: TRBD1; clone_size: few; v_call: TRBV5-1; j_call: TRBJ1-5
cdr3_aa: CASSYRQGNEQFF; cdr3_nt: TGTGCCAGCAGCTATAGACAGGGCAATGAGCAGTTCTTC; d_call: TRBD1; clone_size: .; v_call: TRBV6-5; j_call: TRBJ2-1
cdr3_aa: CASSPEGGAFF; cdr3_nt: TGTGCCAGCAGTCCAGAGGGGGGAGCTTTCTTT; d_call: .; clone_size: .; v_call: TRBV2; j_call: TRBJ1-1
cdr3_aa: CSARAGETQYF; cdr3_nt: TGCAGTGCTAGGGCCGGAGAGACCCAGTACTTC; d_call: .; clone_size: .; v_call: TRBV20-1; j_call: TRBJ2-5